What follows describes a single T cell receptor (beta chain). The sample belongs to a study of radiotherapy plus CTLA-4 blockade in lung cancer. This table comes from immunoSEQ multiplex PCR, and its TCRdb copy is limited to in-frame clones, with some not included. Here the sample spans tens of thousands of clones, 70% to 75% being singletons. Germline V gene lookup returns CDR1 SSHAT and CDR2 FNYEAQ (reference sequence). CDR3 size: 15 residues. V was pared by 2 bases and J by 3 bases, with 13 bases between. The chain recombines TRBV7-7 with TRBJ2-5, with D tentatively TRBD2 (5 bases). The TCR comes from a human donor with non-small cell lung cancer whose response to radiotherapy plus ipilimumab could not be evaluated. Source: peripheral blood, taken from a patient treated with radiotherapy plus ipilimumab. CDR3: CASSLISASKETQYF. The CDR3 coding sequence is TGTGCCAGCAGCTTAATCTCCGCTAGCAAAGAGACCCAGTACTTC.